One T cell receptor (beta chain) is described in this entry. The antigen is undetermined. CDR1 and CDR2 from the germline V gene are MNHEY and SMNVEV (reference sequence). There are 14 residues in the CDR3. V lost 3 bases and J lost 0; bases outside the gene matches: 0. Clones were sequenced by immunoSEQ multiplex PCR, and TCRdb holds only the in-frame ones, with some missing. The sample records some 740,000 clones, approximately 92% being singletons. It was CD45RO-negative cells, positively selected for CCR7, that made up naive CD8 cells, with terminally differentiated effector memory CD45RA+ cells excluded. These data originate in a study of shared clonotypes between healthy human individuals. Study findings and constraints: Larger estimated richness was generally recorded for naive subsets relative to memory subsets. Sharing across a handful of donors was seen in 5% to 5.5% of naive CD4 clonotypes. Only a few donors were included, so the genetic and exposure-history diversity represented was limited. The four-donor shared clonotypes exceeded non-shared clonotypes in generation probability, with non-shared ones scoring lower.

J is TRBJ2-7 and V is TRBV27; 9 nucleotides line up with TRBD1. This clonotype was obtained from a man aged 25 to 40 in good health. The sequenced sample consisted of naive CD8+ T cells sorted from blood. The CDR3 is CASSLDRGSYEQYF. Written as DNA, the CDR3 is TGTGCCAGCAGTTTGGACAGGGGCTCCTACGAGCAGTACTTC.